These 15 T cell receptor beta chains share one sample of origin, sequenced in a study of T-cell reconstitution after alpha-beta-depleted transplantation in children. For TCRbeta, the library was prepared with unique molecular identifiers. From the PCR reads, TCRdb called clonotypes with MiXCR, one entry per CDR3 protein. The data contain more than 200,000 distinct CDR3 sequences, roughly 23% of them singletons. The specimen was PBMCs, collected before TCRalphabeta/CD19-depleted stem cell transplant. The receptors here all came from a girl aged 2 to 9 with Fanconi anemia, due to receive a stem cell transplant.

This clonotype was counted many times. The rearrangement uses TRBV10-3 and TRBJ2-2; D ambiguous. Germline loops: CDR1 ENHRY, CDR2 SYGVKD. CDR3 length: 13 residues. Trimming pared 0 bases from V and 7 bases from J, leaving 6 bases between. CDR3 sequence (DNA): TGTGCCATCAGTGAGTCGACCGGCGGGGAGCTGTTTTTT. This codes for CAISESTGGELFF.

This clonotype was detected a few times. CDR3 DNA sequence: TGTGCCAGCAGTAGCTTGGGCGGGGGACCCCAGACCCAGTACTTC. Translated: CASSSLGGGPQTQYF. The genes are TRBV7-6 and TRBJ2-5, with TRBD2 matching 7 bases. The CDR3 runs to 15 residues. Per germline, CDR1 SGHVS and CDR2 FNYEAQ. The trim removed 6 bases at V and 6 bases at J, leaving 13 bases unmatched.

This clonotype has at least ten counts. The gene calls are TRBV20-1 and TRBJ1-2; D uncertain. The CDR3 spans 12 residues. Germline-derived CDR1 and CDR2 are DFQATT and SNEGSKA (reference sequence). V was pared by 6 bases and J by 5 bases, with 13 bases between. Written as DNA, the CDR3 is TGCAGTGCACCCACCAGCCAGTATGGCTACACCTTC. Residues: CSAPTSQYGYTF.

The rearrangement links TRBV10-3 to TRBJ2-5; no clear D gene. V lost 11 bases and J lost 0, with 16 bases in between. The CDR3 length is 14 residues. Germline assignment: CDR1 ENHRY and CDR2 SYGVKD. The CDR3 region is CAAESGLYQETQYF. For the CDR3, the DNA is TGTGCCGCCGAAAGTGGGCTATACCAAGAGACCCAGTACTTC.

This sequence joins TRBV6-5 and TRBJ2-5; no clear D. With 2 bases removed from V and 3 bases from J, the gap between germline ends came to 4 bases. The germline CDR1 and CDR2 sequences are MNHEY and SVGAGI. The CDR3 has 12 residues. The CDR3 DNA follows: TGTGCCAGCAGTTACGGAAAAGAGACCCAGTACTTC. Translation gives CASSYGKETQYF.

The V call is TRBV20-1, the J call TRBJ2-3, with D maybe TRBD1 (6 bases). With 6 bases removed from V and 0 bases from J, the gap between germline ends came to 16 bases. The V gene's germline CDR1 is DFQATT and CDR2 SNEGSKA (reference sequence). The CDR3 sequence is 15 residues long. The CDR3 spells CSAPSDSSSTDTQYF. CDR3 sequence (DNA): TGCAGTGCCCCCTCGGACAGTTCTAGCACAGATACGCAGTATTTT.

This chain connects TRBV20-1 to TRBJ2-1; 10 bases line up with TRBD2. Germline V gives CDR1 DFQATT, CDR2 SNEGSKA (reference sequence). The V segment lost 5 bases and the J segment 8 bases; nucleotides outside the gene matches: 12. CDR3 size: 15 residues. The CDR3 loop is CSAWILAGDRYEQFF. The DNA of the CDR3 is TGCAGTGCTTGGATCCTAGCGGGAGATCGCTATGAGCAGTTCTTC.

This clonotype appeared many times. This chain uses TRBV29-1 with TRBJ2-4, with D possibly being TRBD1 (6 bases). The V and J ends lost 5 bases and 10 bases respectively, with 18 bases between them. The CDR3 has 13 amino acids. Germline-derived CDR1 and CDR2 are SQVTM and ANQGSEA. CDR3 in amino acids: CSVTTGRSGIQYF. CDR3 DNA: TGCAGCGTTACGACAGGTCGAAGTGGGATTCAGTACTTC.

The V and J genes are TRBV6-4 and TRBJ2-1; 11 bases are shared with TRBD1. CDR1 is MRHNA and CDR2 is SNTAGT in the germline V gene. The CDR3 is 18 amino acids. J lost 6 bases, V lost 5 bases, and 15 bases had no gene match. In DNA, the CDR3 is TGTGCCAGCAGTCGACCTCATCTCACCGGGACAGGGGGCAATGAGCAGTTCTTC. Its translation is CASSRPHLTGTGGNEQFF.

This clonotype was recorded at least ten times. The genes are TRBV29-1 and TRBJ2-7, with 8 bases that match TRBD1. Germline lookup yields CDR1 SQVTM and CDR2 ANQGSEA. The CDR3 length is 11 residues. CDR3 in DNA: TGCAGTGTCACAGGGGGCTACGAGCAGTACTTC. Translation gives CSVTGGYEQYF.

V usage is TRBV20-1 and J usage is TRBJ2-3, with 8 bases lining up with TRBD2. Germline CDR1 reads DFQATT; CDR2 reads SNEGSKA (reference sequence). The CDR3 covers 17 residues. Trimming removed 5 bases from V and 0 bases from J; junction bases left unmatched: 13. The CDR3 DNA reads TGCAGTGCTCCCCCGAGCGGGAGACTACTTAGCACAGATACGCAGTATTTT. Amino acids: CSAPPSGRLLSTDTQYF.

This clonotype was seen more than once but under ten times. V gene TRBV25-1 combines with J gene TRBJ2-1, with D possibly being TRBD1 (5 bases). V gave up 5 bases and J gave up 9 bases, with 11 bases separating them. The germline CDR1 and CDR2 sequences are MGHDK and SYGVNS. The CDR3 is 12 amino acids. The CDR3 loop reads CASSRGTGEQFF. The CDR3 region has the DNA TGTGCCAGCAGTAGGGGAACCGGTGAGCAGTTCTTC.

This clonotype was observed a few times. This sequence joins TRBV10-3 and TRBJ2-7; TRBD1 agrees at 8 bases. CDR1 ENHRY and CDR2 SYGVKD come from the germline V gene. The V and J ends lost 2 bases and 3 bases, in that order; junction bases with no gene match: 0. There are 13 residues in the CDR3. CDR3 DNA: TGTGCCATCAGTGAGGGACAGGGCTACGAGCAGTACTTC. Protein: CAISEGQGYEQYF.

The chain carries TRBV4-2 and TRBJ1-2; D gene ambiguous. Trimming cost V 1 base and J 3 bases, with 3 bases left between them. This CDR3 is built from 12 residues. CDR1 LGHNA and CDR2 YNFKEQ come from the germline V gene. The chain's CDR3 is CASSQGHYGYTF. The CDR3 coding sequence is TGTGCCAGCAGCCAAGGACACTATGGCTACACCTTC.

This clonotype was detected many times. The rearrangement links TRBV20-1 to TRBJ1-1, with TRBD1 identical over 7 bases. The CDR3 loop spans 12 amino acids. Germline V CDR1 and CDR2: DFQATT, SNEGSKA (reference sequence). J was trimmed by 8 bases and V by 4 bases; bases with no gene match: 7. CDR3 DNA: TGCAGTGCTACCACCGGGACAGTGGAAGCTTTCTTT. Its protein is CSATTGTVEAFF.